These 22 T cell receptor beta chains originate from one sample sequenced in a study of blood T cells in healthy people across ages. For the second PCR, which ran for about 7 to 11 cycles, a sample-barcoded 5' primer and a J-beta primer mix were used. TCRdb analysed the 5' RACE reads with MiXCR anew, one entry per CDR3 protein. This sample has about 1.8 million distinct CDR3 sequences, with roughly 52% found just once. Source material: blood. The origin of the receptors is a woman aged 40 to 50 in good health.

In its sample, this clonotype was seen many times. J is TRBJ2-5 and V is TRBV10-3, with 7 positions matching TRBD2. The V gene's germline CDR1 is ENHRY and CDR2 SYGVKD. Trimming cost V 8 bases and J 5 bases; bases outside gene matches: 14. This CDR3 comprises 15 residues. CDR3 loop: CAIGRDMGTRETQYF. As DNA, the CDR3 is TGTGCCATCGGGAGGGATATGGGGACGCGGGAGACCCAGTACTTC.

This clonotype appeared once. This chain uses TRBV24-1 with TRBJ2-1, with D uncertain. V lost 4 bases to trimming and J lost 9 bases, with 12 bases between them. The CDR3 sequence is 13 residues long. Germline CDR1 and CDR2: KGHDR and SFDVKD. The CDR3 sequence: CATSEPPTGEQFF. CDR3 nucleotides: TGTGCCACCAGTGAGCCTCCTACGGGTGAGCAGTTCTTC.

In this sample, this clonotype turned up a few times. V usage is TRBV6-5 and J usage is TRBJ2-7; 7 nucleotides line up with TRBD2. The CDR3 spans 13 residues. Germline loops: CDR1 MNHEY, CDR2 SVGAGI. V lost 2 bases, J lost 7 bases, and 5 bases stayed unmatched. The chain's CDR3 is CASSYPGEGEQYF. The CDR3 nucleotides are TGTGCCAGCAGTTACCCCGGGGAGGGAGAGCAGTACTTC.

This clonotype has more than one count but fewer than ten. V is TRBV5-1 and J is TRBJ2-1; TRBD1 aligns across 7 bases. The CDR3 has 16 amino acids. Germline V gene data show CDR1 as SGHRS and CDR2 as YFSETQ. After removal of 1 base from V and 1 base from J, the junction contained 5 bases not matched to a gene. In DNA form, the CDR3 reads TGCGCCAGCAGCTTGCCCAGGGACAGTTCCTACAATGAGCAGTTCTTC. It specifies CASSLPRDSSYNEQFF.

Only a few counts were recorded for this clonotype. The chain combines TRBV28 with TRBJ2-7; D call uncertain. Germline assignment: CDR1 MDHEN and CDR2 SYDVKM. CDR3 length: 14 residues. The V gene lost 7 bases and the J gene lost 0 bases, with 13 bases spanning the gap. CDR3: CASTPRESSYEQYF. CDR3 DNA: TGTGCCAGCACGCCTCGAGAGAGCTCCTACGAGCAGTACTTC.

This clonotype was observed a handful of times. V gene TRBV7-2 combines with J gene TRBJ1-2; 7 bases line up with TRBD1. With V trimmed by 5 bases and J by 1 base, 7 bases remained unmatched. There are 15 residues in the CDR3. Looked up from germline, CDR1 is SGHTA and CDR2 is FQGNSA. The CDR3 DNA reads TGTGCCAGCAGCCAGGGGGAGGGCCGTAACTATGGCTACACCTTC. Translating it yields CASSQGEGRNYGYTF.

In its sample, this clonotype was seen a few times. This chain links TRBV20-1 with TRBJ2-7; D gene ambiguous. CDR1 is DFQATT, CDR2 SNEGSKA, per germline (reference sequence). This CDR3 contains 12 residues. V was clipped by 3 bases and J by 3 bases, with 9 bases between them. Here the CDR3 reads CSASRDFYEQYF. The CDR3 DNA reads TGCAGTGCTAGCCGCGACTTCTACGAGCAGTACTTC.

The CDR3: CASSLAQPGVGEETQYF. The DNA of the CDR3 is TGCGCCAGCAGCTTGGCCCAGCCAGGGGTCGGAGAAGAGACCCAGTACTTC. The chain joins TRBV5-1 to TRBJ2-7, with D possibly matching TRBD1 (6 bases). The DNA end lines up better with TRBJ2-5; the J call may be wrong. Germline V gene data show CDR1 as SGHRS and CDR2 as YFSETQ. The CDR3 totals 17 residues.

This clonotype was seen a single time. The J gene is TRBJ2-3, the V gene TRBV6-2 or TRBV6-3, with 14 bases lining up with TRBD2. V trimming: 8 bases; J trimming: 2 bases; junction bases outside the gene matches: 15. The CDR3 contains 19 residues. Germline lookup yields CDR1 MNHEY and CDR2 SVGEGT. The DNA of the CDR3 is TGTGCCAGCCCCCCCTTGGGACTAGCGGGGGCCCGATCCACAGATACGCAGTATTTT. This gives the protein CASPPLGLAGARSTDTQYF.

The chain employs TRBV6-2 or TRBV6-3 and TRBJ2-1; 9 bases align to TRBD1. The J call is in doubt because the DNA end fits TRBJ2-7 better. Per germline, CDR1 MNHEY and CDR2 SVGEGT. The CDR3 covers 15 residues. CDR3 DNA: TGTGCCAGCAGCCCGGACAGGGGACCCTACAATGAGCAGTACTTC. It is translated as CASSPDRGPYNEQYF.

The chain joins TRBV4-3 to TRBJ2-5; 7 bases are a match to TRBD1. The CDR3 consists of 16 residues. CDR1 LGHNA and CDR2 YSLEER come from the germline V gene. V trimming: 0 bases; J trimming: 2 bases; junction bases outside the gene matches: 6. DNA of the CDR3: TGCGCCAGCAGCCAAGATTGGACAGGAAGGCAAGAGACCCAGTACTTC. Protein: CASSQDWTGRQETQYF.

This clonotype appeared once. The chain uses TRBV29-1 and TRBJ1-4; D is undetermined. V lost 4 bases to trimming and J lost 4 bases, with 7 bases between them. Germline-derived CDR1 and CDR2 are SQVTM and ANQGSEA. The CDR3 contains 12 residues. The CDR3 here is CSVAWVNEKLFF. The CDR3 DNA sequence: TGCAGCGTTGCCTGGGTTAATGAAAAACTGTTTTTT.

As DNA, the CDR3 is TGTGCCAGCAGCTTAGGTCCGTGGACGGCCTCCTACGAGCAGTACTTC. Translated, it gives CASSLGPWTASYEQYF. The genes are TRBV7-9 and TRBJ2-7; D not certain. The germline V gene encodes CDR1 SEHNR and CDR2 FQNEAQ (reference sequence). Trimming shortened V by 1 base and J by 0 bases, and 13 bases separated the two germline ends. The CDR3 contains 16 residues.

The chain joins TRBV29-1 to TRBJ2-1; D is possibly TRBD1 (5 bases). This CDR3 region has 14 residues. V was trimmed by 2 bases and J by 0 bases, leaving 8 bases between them. Germline-derived CDR1 and CDR2 are SQVTM and ANQGSEA. CDR3 bases: TGCAGCGTTGAATGGGGCGACTCCTACAATGAGCAGTTCTTC. Translated, it gives CSVEWGDSYNEQFF.

The V gene is TRBV21-1, the J gene TRBJ2-5; no DNA check was done on the table's D call, TRBD2. TRBV21-1 counts as a pseudogene. CDR3 size: 17 residues. This CDR3 is CASRETLRGALQETQYF. CDR3 nucleotide sequence: TGTGCCAGCAGGGAGACTCTTCGCGGGGCCCTGCAAGAGACCCAGTACTTC.

This sequence joins TRBV2 and TRBJ2-7; D is possibly TRBD2 (6 bases). V lost 6 bases, J lost 4 bases, and 16 bases lay in between. The CDR3 length is 14 residues. Germline V CDR1 and CDR2: SNHLY, FYNNEI. CDR3 sequence reads: CASSSSGVRYEQYF. Here the CDR3 DNA reads TGTGCCAGCAGCAGTTCGGGGGTTCGATACGAGCAGTACTTC. Together with reference TRBV2 and TRBJ2-7, the CDR3 gives the full variable domain: EPEVTQTPSHQVTQMGQEVILRCVPISNHLYFYWYRQILGQKVEFLVSFYNNEISEKSEIFDDQFSVERPDGSNFTLKIRSTKLEDSAMYFCASSSSGVRYEQYFGPGTRLTVT.

The rearrangement links TRBV7-2 to TRBJ2-1, with D unresolved. From germline, CDR1 is SGHTA and CDR2 FQGNSA. V lost 5 bases and J lost 5, with 7 bases in between. The CDR3 covers 12 residues. In DNA, the CDR3 is TGTGCCAGCAGCGAAGACCACAATGAGCAGTTCTTC. This codes for CASSEDHNEQFF.

The V gene is TRBV4-3, the J gene TRBJ2-1, with 9 bases matching TRBD2. The V gene end was trimmed by 8 bases and the J gene end by 9 bases; junction bases not matched to a gene: 14. The germline V gene encodes CDR1 LGHNA and CDR2 YSLEER. The CDR3 totals 15 residues. The CDR3 DNA reads as TGCGCCAGCTCCCCCGGGACTAGCCGGCAAGGTGAGCAGTTCTTC. It is translated as CASSPGTSRQGEQFF.

This CDR3 is CASSTSRLATNEKLFF. DNA for the CDR3: TGTGCCAGCAGTACCTCCCGATTGGCAACTAATGAAAAACTGTTTTTT. The V gene is TRBV27, the J gene TRBJ1-4; the D is unclear. The germline V gene encodes CDR1 MNHEY and CDR2 SMNVEV (reference sequence). There are 16 residues in the CDR3. Trimming pared 5 bases from V and 0 bases from J, leaving 13 bases between. Full variable domain (rest looked up from reference TRBV27 and TRBJ1-4): EAQVTQNPRYLITVTGKKLTVTCSQNMNHEYMSWYRQDPGLGLRQIYYSMNVEVTDKGDVPEGYKVSRKEKRNFPLILESPSPNQTSLYFCASSTSRLATNEKLFFGSGTQLSVL.

The V and J genes are TRBV7-3 and TRBJ2-1, with 8 bases identical to TRBD1. CDR3 length: 15 amino acids. Germline CDR1 SGHTA, CDR2 FQGTGA. V dropped 5 bases and J dropped 8; count of bases not matched to a gene: 11. CDR3 nucleotide sequence: TGTGCCAGCAGCAGGCAGGGGGCCCGAGGGGATGAGCAGTTCTTC. It yields the protein CASSRQGARGDEQFF.

This clonotype was observed a handful of times. The rearrangement joins TRBV29-1 to TRBJ2-1; D unresolved. Per the germline V gene, CDR1 is SQVTM and CDR2 is ANQGSEA. The CDR3 contains 14 residues. The V end lost 3 bases, the J end lost 4 bases, and 13 bases lay between the germline ends. CDR3 sequence: CSVDREFRYNEQFF. As DNA, the CDR3 is TGCAGCGTTGATCGTGAGTTCCGATACAATGAGCAGTTCTTC.

The sample holds a few counts of this clonotype. The chain recombines TRBV9 with TRBJ2-1, with TRBD2 matching 7 bases. The CDR3 length is 14 residues. Germline CDR1 and CDR2: SGDLS and YYNGEE. The V gene end was trimmed by 4 bases and the J gene end by 7 bases; junction bases not matched to a gene: 8. The DNA for the CDR3 is TGTGCCAGCAGCCCCCGACTAGCTACGAATGAGCAGTTCTTC. Amino acid sequence: CASSPRLATNEQFF.